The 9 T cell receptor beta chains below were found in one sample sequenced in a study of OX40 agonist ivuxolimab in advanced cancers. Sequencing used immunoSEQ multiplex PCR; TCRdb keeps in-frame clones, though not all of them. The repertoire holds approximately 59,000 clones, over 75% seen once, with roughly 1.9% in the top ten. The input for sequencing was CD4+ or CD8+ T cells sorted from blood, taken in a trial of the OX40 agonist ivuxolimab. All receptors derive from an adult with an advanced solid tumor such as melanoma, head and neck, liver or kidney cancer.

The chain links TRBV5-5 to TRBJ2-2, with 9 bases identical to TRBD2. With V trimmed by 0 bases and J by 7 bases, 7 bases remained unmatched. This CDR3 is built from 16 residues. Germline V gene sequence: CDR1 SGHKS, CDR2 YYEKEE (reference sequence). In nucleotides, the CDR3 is TGTGCCAGCAGCTTGGGTGGCGGGAGGGCCGTCGGGGAGCTGTTTTTT. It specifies CASSLGGGRAVGELFF.

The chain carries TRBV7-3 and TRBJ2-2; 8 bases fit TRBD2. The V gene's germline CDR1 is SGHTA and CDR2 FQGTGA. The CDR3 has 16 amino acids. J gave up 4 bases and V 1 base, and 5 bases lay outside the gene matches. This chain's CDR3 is CASSLRPAGATGELFF. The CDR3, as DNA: TGTGCCAGCAGCTTAAGGCCAGCGGGAGCCACCGGGGAGCTGTTTTTT.

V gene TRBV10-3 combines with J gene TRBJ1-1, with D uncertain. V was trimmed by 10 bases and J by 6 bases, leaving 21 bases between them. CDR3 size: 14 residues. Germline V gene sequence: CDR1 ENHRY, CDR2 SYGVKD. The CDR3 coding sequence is TGTGCCACCCGGGCCACGTTGTCTGAGCCTGAAGCTTTCTTT. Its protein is CATRATLSEPEAFF.

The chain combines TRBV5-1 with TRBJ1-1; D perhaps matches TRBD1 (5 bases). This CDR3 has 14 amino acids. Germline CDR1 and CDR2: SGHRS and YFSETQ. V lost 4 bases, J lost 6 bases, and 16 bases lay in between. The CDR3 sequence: CASSPGQEGSEAFF. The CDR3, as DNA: TGCGCCAGCAGCCCTGGGCAAGAGGGGTCTGAAGCTTTCTTT.

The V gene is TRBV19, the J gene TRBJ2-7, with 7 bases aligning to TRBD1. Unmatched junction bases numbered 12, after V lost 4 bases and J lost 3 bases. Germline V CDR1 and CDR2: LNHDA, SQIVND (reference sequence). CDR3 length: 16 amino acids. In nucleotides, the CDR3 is TGTGCCAGTAGTACCCTCACAGGGGCACACCGCTACGAGCAGTACTTC. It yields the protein CASSTLTGAHRYEQYF.

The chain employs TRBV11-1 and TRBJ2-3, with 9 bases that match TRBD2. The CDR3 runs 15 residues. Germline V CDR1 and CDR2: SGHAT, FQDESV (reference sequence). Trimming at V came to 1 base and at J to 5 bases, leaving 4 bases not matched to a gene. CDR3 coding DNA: TGTGCCAGCAGCTTAGTGGCGACTAGCGGAGATACGCAGTATTTT. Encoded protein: CASSLVATSGDTQYF.

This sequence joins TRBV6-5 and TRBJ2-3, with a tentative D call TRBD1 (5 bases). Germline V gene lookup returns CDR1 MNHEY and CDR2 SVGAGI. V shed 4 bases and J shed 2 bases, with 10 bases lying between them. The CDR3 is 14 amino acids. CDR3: CASSLGRSTDTQYF. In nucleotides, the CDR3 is TGTGCCAGCAGTTTGGGGCGGTCCACAGATACGCAGTATTTT.

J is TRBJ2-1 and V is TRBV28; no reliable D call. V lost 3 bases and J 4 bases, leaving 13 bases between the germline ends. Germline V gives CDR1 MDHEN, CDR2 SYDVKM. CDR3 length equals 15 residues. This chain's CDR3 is CASSFLSRRYNEQFF. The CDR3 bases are TGTGCCAGCAGTTTTTTATCCCGGCGGTACAATGAGCAGTTCTTC.

The CDR3 coding sequence is TGTGCCAGCAGTTTACCCCTGACTAGCTCTGCTCCCCACGAGCAGTACTTC. This codes for CASSLPLTSSAPHEQYF. This chain joins TRBV28 and TRBJ2-7, with 7 bases that match TRBD2. V lost 2 bases and J lost 5; bases outside the gene matches: 15. Germline CDR1 and CDR2: MDHEN and SYDVKM. CDR3 length: 17 amino acids.